This TCR beta chain was identified during a study of blood T cell repertoires in COVID-19. As regards this clone: The same CDR3 can be traced to other DNA sequences in this sample.

Germline lookup yields CDR1 ENHRY and CDR2 SYGVKD. Trimming shortened V by 3 bases and J by 1 base, and 9 bases separated the two germline ends. This CDR3 has 14 residues. Using immunoSEQ multiplex PCR, the repertoire was profiled, and TCRdb retains in-frame clones only, with some absent. The sample shows some 43,000 clones, approximately 88% of them seen only once. The V call is TRBV10-3, the J call TRBJ1-1; a weak D match, TRBD1 (6 bases). Sequences were obtained from peripheral blood. The receptor was derived from a man aged 60 to 69 with active COVID-19. The CDR3 here is CAISEGQTNTEAFF. The CDR3 DNA reads TGTGCCATCAGTGAAGGACAGACGAACACTGAAGCTTTCTTT.